The following is a TCR beta chain sequence with its context. Its target is not known. Compared with germline, one end of the junction differs, possibly owing to a read error. This CDR3 region has 15 residues. Germline values: CDR1 SEHNR, CDR2 FQNEAQ (reference sequence). These data come from a study of post-analysis software for immune sequencing data. Study at large: Courses of disease covered relapsing-remitting, secondary progressive and progressive-relapsing multiple sclerosis. Study outcomes and limitations: Strong co-clustering by F measure was evident for samples that had been prepared in the same batch. Comparison of patients with controls showed five TRBV segments more frequent in patients, TRBV5-6, TRBV5-1 and TRBV20-1 among them. Controls showed significantly higher normalized Chao1 diversity than did multiple sclerosis patients.

Unique molecular identifiers tagged the TCR beta cDNA libraries. In TCRdb, the PCR reads were re-called with MiXCR into one record per CDR3 protein. The table shows 800,000 to 950,000 distinct CDR3 sequences, with around 50% occurring only once. The J gene is TRBJ2-5, the V gene TRBV7-9; perhaps TRBD2 as D (6 bases). The sequenced sample was blood. The sequence was collected from a girl aged 10-17 years with multiple sclerosis. The CDR3 is CVSSRVSRRGETQYF. The CDR3 DNA is TGTGTCAGCAGCCGCGTTAGTAGGAGGGGAGAGACCCAGTACTTC.